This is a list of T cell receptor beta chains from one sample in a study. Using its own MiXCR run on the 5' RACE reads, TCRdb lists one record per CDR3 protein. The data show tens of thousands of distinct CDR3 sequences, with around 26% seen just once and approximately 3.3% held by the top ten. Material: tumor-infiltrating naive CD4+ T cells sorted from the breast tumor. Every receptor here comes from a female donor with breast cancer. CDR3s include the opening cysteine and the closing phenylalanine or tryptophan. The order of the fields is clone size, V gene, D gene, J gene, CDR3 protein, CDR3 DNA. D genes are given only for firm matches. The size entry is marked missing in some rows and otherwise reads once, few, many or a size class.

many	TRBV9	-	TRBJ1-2	CASSVEPGEYYGYTF	TGTGCCAGCAGCGTAGAACCAGGGGAGTACTATGGCTACACCTTC
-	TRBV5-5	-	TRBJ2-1	CASGVSSYNEQFF	TGTGCCAGCGGGGTGAGCTCCTACAATGAGCAGTTCTTC
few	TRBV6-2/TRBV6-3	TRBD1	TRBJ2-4	CASSVLSTGGIQYF	TGTGCCAGCAGTGTACTTAGTACAGGGGGCATTCAGTACTTC
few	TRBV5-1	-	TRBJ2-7	CASSSEGSYEQYF	TGCGCCAGCAGCTCGGAGGGTTCCTACGAGCAGTACTTC
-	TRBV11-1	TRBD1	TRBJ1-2	CASSLALNRGYGYTF	TGTGCCAGCAGCTTAGCGTTAAACAGGGGGTATGGCTACACCTTC
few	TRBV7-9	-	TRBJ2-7	CASSLSGSSYEQYF	TGTGCCAGCAGCCTGAGTGGGAGCTCCTACGAGCAGTACTTC
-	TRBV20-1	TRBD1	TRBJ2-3	CSARGIGTALSADTQYF	TGCAGTGCTAGAGGGATCGGGACAGCCTTGAGCGCAGATACGCAGTATTTT
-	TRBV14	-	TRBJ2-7	CASSQPKDRSSYEQYF	TGTGCCAGCAGCCAGCCTAAAGACAGGTCATCCTACGAGCAGTACTTC
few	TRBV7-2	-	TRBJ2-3	CASSLAYTDTQYF	TGTGCCAGCAGCTTAGCGTACACCGATACGCAGTATTTT
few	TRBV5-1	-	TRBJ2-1	CASSLEDKTNEQFF	TGCGCCAGCAGCTTGGAGGACAAGACAAATGAGCAGTTCTTC
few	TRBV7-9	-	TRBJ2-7	CASSLAGSLSYEQYF	TGTGCCAGCAGCTTAGCCGGGAGCCTCTCCTACGAGCAGTACTTC
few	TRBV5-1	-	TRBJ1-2	CASSRQDLNGYTF	TGCGCCAGCAGTAGACAGGACCTAAATGGCTACACCTTC
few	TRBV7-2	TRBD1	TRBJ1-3	CASSSYRGSGNTIYF	TGTGCCAGCAGCTCCTACAGGGGAAGTGGAAACACCATATATTTT
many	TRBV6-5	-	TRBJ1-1	CASSYQGRGRAEAFF	TGTGCCAGCAGTTACCAGGGACGGGGGAGGGCTGAAGCTTTCTTT
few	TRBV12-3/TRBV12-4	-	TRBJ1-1	CAGRAGNAATEAFF	TGTGCCGGCAGGGCAGGCAACGCGGCAACTGAAGCTTTCTTT
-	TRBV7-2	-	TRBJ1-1	CASSWTDTEAFF	TGTGCCAGCAGCTGGACAGACACTGAAGCTTTCTTT
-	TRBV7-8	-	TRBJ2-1	CASSLRCDIYNEQFF	TGTGCCAGCAGCTTAAGGTGCGACATATACAATGAGCAGTTCTTC
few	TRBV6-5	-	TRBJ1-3	CASSTNQGTGNTIYF	TGTGCCAGCAGTACGAATCAGGGGACCGGAAACACCATATATTTT
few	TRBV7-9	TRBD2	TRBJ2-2	CASSPILAGVGELFF	TGTGCCAGCTCCCCTATACTAGCGGGAGTCGGGGAGCTGTTTTTT
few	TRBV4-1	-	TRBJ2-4	CASSQFSSGQGQYF	TGCGCCAGCAGCCAGTTCTCGTCCGGGCAAGGACAGTACTTC
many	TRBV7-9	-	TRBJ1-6	CASGRSSYNSPLHF	TGTGCCAGCGGAAGGAGCTCCTATAATTCACCCCTCCACTTT
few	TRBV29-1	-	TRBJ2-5	CSVGGQRGVGTQYF	TGCAGCGTTGGGGGGCAGCGAGGAGTAGGGACCCAGTACTTC
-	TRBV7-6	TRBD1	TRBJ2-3	CASSSGTGGFGTQYF	TGTGCCAGCAGTTCCGGGACAGGGGGCTTTGGTACGCAGTATTTT